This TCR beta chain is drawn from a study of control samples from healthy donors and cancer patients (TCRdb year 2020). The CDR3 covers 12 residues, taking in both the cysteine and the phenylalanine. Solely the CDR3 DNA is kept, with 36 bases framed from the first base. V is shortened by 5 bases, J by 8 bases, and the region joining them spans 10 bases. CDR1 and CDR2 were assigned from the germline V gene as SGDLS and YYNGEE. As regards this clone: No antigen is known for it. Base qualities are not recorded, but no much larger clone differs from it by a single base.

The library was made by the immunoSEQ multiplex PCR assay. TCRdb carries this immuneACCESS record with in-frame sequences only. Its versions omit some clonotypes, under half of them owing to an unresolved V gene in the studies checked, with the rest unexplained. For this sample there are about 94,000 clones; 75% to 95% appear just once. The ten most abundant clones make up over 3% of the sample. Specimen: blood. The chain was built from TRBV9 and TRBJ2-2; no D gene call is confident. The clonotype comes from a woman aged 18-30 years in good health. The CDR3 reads CASSYTRGELFF. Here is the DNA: TGTGCCAGCAGTTACACGAGGGGGGAGCTGTTTTTT.